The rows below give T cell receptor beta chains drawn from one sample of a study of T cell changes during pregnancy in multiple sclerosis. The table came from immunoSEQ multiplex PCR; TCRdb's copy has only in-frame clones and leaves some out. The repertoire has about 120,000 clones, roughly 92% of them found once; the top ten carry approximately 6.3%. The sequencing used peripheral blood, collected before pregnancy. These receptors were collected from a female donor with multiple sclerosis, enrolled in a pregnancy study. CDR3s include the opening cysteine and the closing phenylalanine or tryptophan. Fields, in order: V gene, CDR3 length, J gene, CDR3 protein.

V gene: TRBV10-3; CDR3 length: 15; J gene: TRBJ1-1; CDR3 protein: CAISGGQGIGTEAFF
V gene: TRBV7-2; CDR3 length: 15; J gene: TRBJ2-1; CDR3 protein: CASSYGLAGGNEQFF
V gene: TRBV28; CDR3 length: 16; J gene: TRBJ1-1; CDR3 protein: CASSPAGLYEGTEAFF
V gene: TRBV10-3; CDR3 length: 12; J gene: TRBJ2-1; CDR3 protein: CAISAGVNEQFF
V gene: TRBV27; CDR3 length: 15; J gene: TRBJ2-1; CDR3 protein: CASSLSRTGVNEQFF
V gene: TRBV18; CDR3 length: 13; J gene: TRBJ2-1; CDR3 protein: CASSTSKFDEQFF
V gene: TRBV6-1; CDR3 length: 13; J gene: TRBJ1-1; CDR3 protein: CATPNLGDSEAFF
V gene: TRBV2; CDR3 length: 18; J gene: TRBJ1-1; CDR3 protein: CASSGYDTSSNMNTEAFF
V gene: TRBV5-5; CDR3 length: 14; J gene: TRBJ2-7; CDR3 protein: CASSTGQGPYEQYF
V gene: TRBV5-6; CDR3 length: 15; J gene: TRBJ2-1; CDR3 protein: CASSLGGRTYNEQFF
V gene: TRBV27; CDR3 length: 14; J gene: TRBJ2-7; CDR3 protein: CASSAGTGAYEQYF
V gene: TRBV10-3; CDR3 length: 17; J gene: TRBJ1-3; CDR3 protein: CAISPSTGPSSGNTIYF
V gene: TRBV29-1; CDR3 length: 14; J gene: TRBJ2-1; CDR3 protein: CSVERQGGVNEQFF
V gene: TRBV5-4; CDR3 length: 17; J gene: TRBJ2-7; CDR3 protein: CASSSQGQGSVFYEQYF
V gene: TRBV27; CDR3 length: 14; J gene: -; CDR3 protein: CASSLGGPSYEQYF
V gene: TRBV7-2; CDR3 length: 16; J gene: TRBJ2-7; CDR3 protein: CASSDPGGPDNYEQYF
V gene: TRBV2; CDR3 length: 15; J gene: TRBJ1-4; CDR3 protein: CASRTNRGGIEKLFF
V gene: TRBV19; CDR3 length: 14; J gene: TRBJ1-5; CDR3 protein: CASSKQEPHQPQHF
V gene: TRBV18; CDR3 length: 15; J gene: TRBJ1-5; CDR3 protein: CASSQQGAPGQPQHF
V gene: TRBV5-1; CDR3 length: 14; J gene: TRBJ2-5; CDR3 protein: CASSFWTGQETQYF
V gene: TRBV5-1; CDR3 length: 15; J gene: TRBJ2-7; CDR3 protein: CASSLTGTTPYEQYF
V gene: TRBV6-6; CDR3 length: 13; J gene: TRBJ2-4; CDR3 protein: CASSQDRGNIQYF
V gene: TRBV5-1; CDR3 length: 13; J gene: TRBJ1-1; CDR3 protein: CASSGGQHTEAFF
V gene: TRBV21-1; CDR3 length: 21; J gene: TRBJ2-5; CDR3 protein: CASSKAPGGASGGESQETQYF
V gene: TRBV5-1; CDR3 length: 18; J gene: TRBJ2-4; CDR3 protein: CASSSGGPGTGIRNIQYF
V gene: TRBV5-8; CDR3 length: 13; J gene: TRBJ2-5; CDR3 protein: CASNSGGPETQYF
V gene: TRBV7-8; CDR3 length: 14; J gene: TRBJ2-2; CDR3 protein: CASTPGTNTGELFF
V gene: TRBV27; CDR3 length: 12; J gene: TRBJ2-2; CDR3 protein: CASKAATGELFF
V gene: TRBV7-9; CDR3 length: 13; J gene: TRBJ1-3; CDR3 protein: CASREQGANTIYF
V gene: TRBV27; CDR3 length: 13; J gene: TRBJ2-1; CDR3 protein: CASSLGGSSEQFF
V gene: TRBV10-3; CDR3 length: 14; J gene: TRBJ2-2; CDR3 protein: CAIHSGKFPGELFF
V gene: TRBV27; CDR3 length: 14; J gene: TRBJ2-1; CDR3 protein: CASRRDRGYGEQFF